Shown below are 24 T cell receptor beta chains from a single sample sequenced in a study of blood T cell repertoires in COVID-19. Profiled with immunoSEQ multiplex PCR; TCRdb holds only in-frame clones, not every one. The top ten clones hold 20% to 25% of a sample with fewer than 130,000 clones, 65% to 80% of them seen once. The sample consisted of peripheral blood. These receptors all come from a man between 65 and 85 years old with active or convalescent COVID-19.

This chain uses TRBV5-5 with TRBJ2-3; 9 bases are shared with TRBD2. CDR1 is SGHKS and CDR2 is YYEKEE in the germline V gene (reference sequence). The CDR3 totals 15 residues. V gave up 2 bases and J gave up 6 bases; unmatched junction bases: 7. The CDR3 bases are TGTGCCAGCAGCTTATTAGCGGGAGTCGGGGATACGCAGTATTTT. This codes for CASSLLAGVGDTQYF.

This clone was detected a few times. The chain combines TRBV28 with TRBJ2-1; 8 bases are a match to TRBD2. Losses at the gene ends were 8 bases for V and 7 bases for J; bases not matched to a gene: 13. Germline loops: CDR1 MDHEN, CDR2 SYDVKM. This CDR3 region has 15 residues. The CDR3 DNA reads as TGTGCCAGCGGCAGTTGGGGGACTAGGGGGAATGAGCAGTTCTTC. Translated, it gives CASGSWGTRGNEQFF.

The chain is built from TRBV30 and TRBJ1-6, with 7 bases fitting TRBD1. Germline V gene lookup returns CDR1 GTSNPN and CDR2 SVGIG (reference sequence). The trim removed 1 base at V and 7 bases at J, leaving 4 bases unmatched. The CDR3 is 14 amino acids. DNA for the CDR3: TGTGCCTGGAGTGAAGGGGGCCTCAATTCACCCCTCCACTTT. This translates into CAWSEGGLNSPLHF. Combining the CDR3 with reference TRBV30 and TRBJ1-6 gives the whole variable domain SQTIHQWPATLVQPVGSPLSLECTVEGTSNPNLYWYRQAAGRGLQLLFYSVGIGQISSEVPQNLSASRPQDRQFILSSKKLLLSDSGFYLCAWSEGGLNSPLHFGNGTRLTVT.

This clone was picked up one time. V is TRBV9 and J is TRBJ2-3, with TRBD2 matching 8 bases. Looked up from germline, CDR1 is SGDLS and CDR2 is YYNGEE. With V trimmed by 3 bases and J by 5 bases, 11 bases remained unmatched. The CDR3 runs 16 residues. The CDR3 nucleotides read TGTGCCAGCAGCGGTCCGGGGGGGAGGGTTGAAGATACGCAGTATTTT. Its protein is CASSGPGGRVEDTQYF.

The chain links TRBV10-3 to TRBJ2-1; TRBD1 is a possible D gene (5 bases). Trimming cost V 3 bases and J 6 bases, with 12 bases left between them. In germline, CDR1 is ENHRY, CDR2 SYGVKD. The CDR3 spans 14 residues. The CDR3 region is CAISENRSPNEQFF. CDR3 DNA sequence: TGTGCCATCAGTGAAAACAGGTCCCCCAATGAGCAGTTCTTC.

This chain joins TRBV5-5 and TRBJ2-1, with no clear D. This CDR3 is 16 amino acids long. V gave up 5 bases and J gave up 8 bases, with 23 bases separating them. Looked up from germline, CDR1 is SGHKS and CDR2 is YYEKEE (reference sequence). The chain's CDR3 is CASRPGMSTRSHEQFF. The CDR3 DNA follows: TGTGCCAGCAGGCCCGGCATGAGTACGAGGTCCCATGAGCAGTTCTTC.

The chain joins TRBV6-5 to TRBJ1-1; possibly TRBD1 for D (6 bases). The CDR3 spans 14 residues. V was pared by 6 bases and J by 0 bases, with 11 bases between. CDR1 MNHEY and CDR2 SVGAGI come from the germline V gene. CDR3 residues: CASRTGSLNTEAFF. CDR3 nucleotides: TGTGCCAGCAGGACAGGAAGTCTGAACACTGAAGCTTTCTTT.

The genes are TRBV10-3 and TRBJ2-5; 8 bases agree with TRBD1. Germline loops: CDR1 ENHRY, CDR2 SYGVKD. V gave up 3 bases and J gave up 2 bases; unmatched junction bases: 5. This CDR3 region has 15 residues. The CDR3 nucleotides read TGTGCCATCAGTGATACGGGACAGGCTCAAGAGACCCAGTACTTC. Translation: CAISDTGQAQETQYF.

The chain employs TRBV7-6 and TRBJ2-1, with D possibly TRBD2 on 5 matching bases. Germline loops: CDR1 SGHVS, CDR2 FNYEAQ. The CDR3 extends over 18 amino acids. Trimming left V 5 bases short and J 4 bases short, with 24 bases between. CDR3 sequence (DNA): TGTGCCAGCAGCCCAGCGAGAGGCGGGCCCTACCTTTACAATGAGCAGTTCTTC. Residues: CASSPARGGPYLYNEQFF.

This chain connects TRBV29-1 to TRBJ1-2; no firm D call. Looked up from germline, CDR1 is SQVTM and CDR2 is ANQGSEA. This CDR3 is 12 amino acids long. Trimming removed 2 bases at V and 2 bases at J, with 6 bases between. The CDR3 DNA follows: TGCAGCGTTGAAAAAGAGAACTATGGCTACACCTTC. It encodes CSVEKENYGYTF.

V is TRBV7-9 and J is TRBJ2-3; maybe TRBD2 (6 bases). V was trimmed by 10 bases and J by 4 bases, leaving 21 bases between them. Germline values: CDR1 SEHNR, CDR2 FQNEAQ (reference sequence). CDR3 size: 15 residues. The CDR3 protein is CANPGVDGGPDTQYF. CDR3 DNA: TGTGCCAACCCGGGGGTGGACGGCGGACCAGATACGCAGTATTTT.

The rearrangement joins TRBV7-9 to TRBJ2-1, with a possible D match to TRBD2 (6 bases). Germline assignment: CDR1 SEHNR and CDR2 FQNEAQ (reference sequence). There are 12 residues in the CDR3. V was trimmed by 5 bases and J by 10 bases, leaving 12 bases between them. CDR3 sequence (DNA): TGTGCCAGCAGCATGACTAGTATGGAGCAGTTCTTC. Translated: CASSMTSMEQFF. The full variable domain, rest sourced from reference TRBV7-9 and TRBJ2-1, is DTGVSQNPRHKITKRGQNVTFRCDPISEHNRLYWYRQTLGQGPEFLTYFQNEAQLEKSRLLSDRFSAERPKGSFSTLEIQRTEQGDSAMYLCASSMTSMEQFFGPGTRLTVL.

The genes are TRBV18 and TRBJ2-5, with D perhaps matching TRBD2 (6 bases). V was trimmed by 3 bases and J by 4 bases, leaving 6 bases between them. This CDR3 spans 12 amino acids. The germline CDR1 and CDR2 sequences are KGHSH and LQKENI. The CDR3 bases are TGTGCCAGCTCACCGGGACTAGAGACCCAGTACTTC. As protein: CASSPGLETQYF.

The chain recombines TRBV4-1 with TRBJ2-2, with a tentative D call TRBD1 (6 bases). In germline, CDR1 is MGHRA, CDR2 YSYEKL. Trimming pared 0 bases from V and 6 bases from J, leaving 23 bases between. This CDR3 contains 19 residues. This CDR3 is CASSQDWDGQFGTPGELFF. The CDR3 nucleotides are TGCGCCAGCAGCCAAGATTGGGATGGACAGTTTGGTACACCCGGGGAGCTGTTTTTT.

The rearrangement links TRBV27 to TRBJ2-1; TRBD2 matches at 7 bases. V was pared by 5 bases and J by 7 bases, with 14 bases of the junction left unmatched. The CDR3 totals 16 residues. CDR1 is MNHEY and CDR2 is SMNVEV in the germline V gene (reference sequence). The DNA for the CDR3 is TGTGCCAGCAGTCTCTCGAGGATTAGCGGGCTAAATGAGCAGTTCTTC. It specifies CASSLSRISGLNEQFF.

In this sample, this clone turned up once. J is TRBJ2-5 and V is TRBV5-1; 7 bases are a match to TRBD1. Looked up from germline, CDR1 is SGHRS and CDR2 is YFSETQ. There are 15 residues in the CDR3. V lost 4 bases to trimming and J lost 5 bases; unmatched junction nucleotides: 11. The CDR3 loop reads CASSPERGRWETQYF. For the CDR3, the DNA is TGCGCCAGCAGCCCGGAAAGGGGGCGATGGGAGACCCAGTACTTC.

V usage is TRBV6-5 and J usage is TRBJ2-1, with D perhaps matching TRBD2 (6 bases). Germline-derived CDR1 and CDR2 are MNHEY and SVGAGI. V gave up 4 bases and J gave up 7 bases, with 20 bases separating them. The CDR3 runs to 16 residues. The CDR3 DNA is TGTGCCAGCAGTTCACCGAAGACCCGGGGGACGAATGAGCAGTTCTTC. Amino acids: CASSSPKTRGTNEQFF.

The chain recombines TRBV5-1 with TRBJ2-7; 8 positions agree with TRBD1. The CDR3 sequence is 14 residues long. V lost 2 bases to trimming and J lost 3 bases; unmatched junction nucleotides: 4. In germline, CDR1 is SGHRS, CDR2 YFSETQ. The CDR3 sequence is CASSFGQGSYEQYF. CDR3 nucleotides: TGCGCCAGCAGCTTTGGACAGGGTAGCTACGAGCAGTACTTC.

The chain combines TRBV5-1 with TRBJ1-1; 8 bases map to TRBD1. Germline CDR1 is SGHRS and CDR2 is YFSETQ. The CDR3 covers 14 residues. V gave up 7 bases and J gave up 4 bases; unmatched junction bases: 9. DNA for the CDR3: TGCGCCAGCTCTATCAGTACAGGGGGCACTGAAGCTTTCTTT. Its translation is CASSISTGGTEAFF.

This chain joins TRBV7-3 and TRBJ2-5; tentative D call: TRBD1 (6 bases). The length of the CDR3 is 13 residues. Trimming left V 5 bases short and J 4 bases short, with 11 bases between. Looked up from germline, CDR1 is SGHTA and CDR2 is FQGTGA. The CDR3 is CASSGDMGETQYF. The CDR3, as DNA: TGTGCCAGCAGCGGGGACATGGGAGAGACCCAGTACTTC.

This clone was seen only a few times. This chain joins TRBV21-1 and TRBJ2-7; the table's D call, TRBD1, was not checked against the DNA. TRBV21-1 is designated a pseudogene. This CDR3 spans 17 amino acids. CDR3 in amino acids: CASSKINKGDLSYEQYF. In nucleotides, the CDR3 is TGTGCCAGCAGCAAAATAAATAAGGGGGACCTCTCCTACGAGCAGTACTTC.

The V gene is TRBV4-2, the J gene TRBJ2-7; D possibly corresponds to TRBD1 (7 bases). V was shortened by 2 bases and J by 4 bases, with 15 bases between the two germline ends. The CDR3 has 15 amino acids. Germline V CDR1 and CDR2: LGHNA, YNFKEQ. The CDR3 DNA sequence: TGTGCCAGCAGCCAATCAGGGGGGTCAGGTTACGAGCAGTACTTC. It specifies CASSQSGGSGYEQYF.

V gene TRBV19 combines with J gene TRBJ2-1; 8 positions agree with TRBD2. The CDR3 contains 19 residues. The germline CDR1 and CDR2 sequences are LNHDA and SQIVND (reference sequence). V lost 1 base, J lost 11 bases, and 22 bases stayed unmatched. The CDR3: CASSIGGIGIGTSKIQQFF. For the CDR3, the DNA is TGTGCCAGTAGTATAGGTGGAATTGGGATTGGGACTAGTAAGATCCAGCAGTTCTTC.

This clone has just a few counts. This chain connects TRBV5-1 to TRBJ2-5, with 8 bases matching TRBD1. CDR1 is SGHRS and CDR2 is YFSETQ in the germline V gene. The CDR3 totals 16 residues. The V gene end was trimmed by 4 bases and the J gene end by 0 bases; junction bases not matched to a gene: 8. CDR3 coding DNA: TGCGCCAGCAGCGCGGGGACAGGTGGATACCAAGAGACCCAGTACTTC. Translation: CASSAGTGGYQETQYF.